The rows below give T cell receptor beta chains drawn from one sample of a study of a mutant IDH1 vaccine in newly diagnosed glioma. The repertoire was sequenced with immunoSEQ multiplex PCR; TCRdb's copy has only in-frame clones and lacks some. In the table there are 30,000 to 40,000 clones, just under 80% of which are singletons. Antigen specificity for these receptors is unknown. This material consisted of PBMCs, taken from a glioma patient whose treatment included an IDH1 peptide vaccine. The receptors stem from a middle-aged man with glioma. Some clones in this sample may be carry-over from other donors' samples. Each CDR3 is given with its conserved first and last residue. Fields, in order: clone size, D gene, V gene, J gene, CDR3 protein, CDR3 DNA. D genes are given only for firm matches. A row's size may be missing; if present it is once, few, many or a size class.

clone size: NA; D gene: TRBD1; V gene: TRBV11-2; J gene: TRBJ1-1; CDR3 protein: CASSSRQGRAFF; CDR3 DNA: TGTGCCAGCAGCTCCAGACAGGGGAGAGCTTTCTTT
clone size: NA; D gene: NA; V gene: TRBV19; J gene: TRBJ2-5; CDR3 protein: CASSPKGRSETQYF; CDR3 DNA: TGTGCCAGTAGCCCCAAAGGGCGGAGTGAGACCCAGTACTTC
clone size: NA; D gene: TRBD2; V gene: TRBV10-3; J gene: TRBJ2-3; CDR3 protein: CAISRTSGGADTDTQYF; CDR3 DNA: TGTGCCATCAGTCGCACTAGCGGGGGGGCCGATACAGATACGCAGTATTTT
clone size: once; D gene: NA; V gene: TRBV18; J gene: TRBJ1-1; CDR3 protein: CASSPPLSGAGGTEAFF; CDR3 DNA: TGTGCCAGCTCACCTCCTCTCTCAGGGGCGGGGGGCACTGAAGCTTTCTTT
clone size: NA; D gene: NA; V gene: TRBV2; J gene: TRBJ1-1; CDR3 protein: CASSERPVTEAFF; CDR3 DNA: TGTGCCAGCAGTGAAAGGCCAGTTACTGAAGCTTTCTTT
clone size: NA; D gene: NA; V gene: TRBV9; J gene: TRBJ2-1; CDR3 protein: CASSSEAGVSENEQFF; CDR3 DNA: TGTGCCAGCAGCTCCGAAGCCGGGGTTTCTGAGAATGAGCAGTTCTTC
clone size: NA; D gene: NA; V gene: TRBV5-4; J gene: TRBJ1-1; CDR3 protein: CASSLRGGSEAFF; CDR3 DNA: TGTGCCAGCAGCTTGAGGGGTGGGTCTGAAGCTTTCTTT
clone size: NA; D gene: NA; V gene: TRBV7-8; J gene: TRBJ1-1; CDR3 protein: CASTDLSTEAFF; CDR3 DNA: TGTGCCAGCACCGACCTGAGCACTGAAGCTTTCTTT
clone size: NA; D gene: NA; V gene: TRBV6-6; J gene: TRBJ2-3; CDR3 protein: CASMGLVRDTQYF; CDR3 DNA: TGTGCCAGCATGGGGCTAGTGAGAGATACGCAGTATTTT
clone size: NA; D gene: NA; V gene: TRBV30; J gene: TRBJ2-7; CDR3 protein: CAWSVGFTGEQYF; CDR3 DNA: TGTGCCTGGAGCGTCGGTTTTACTGGCGAGCAGTACTTC
clone size: NA; D gene: NA; V gene: TRBV14; J gene: TRBJ2-7; CDR3 protein: CASSRPRGRTYEQYF; CDR3 DNA: TGTGCCAGCAGCCGCCCCCGGGGCCGCACCTACGAGCAGTACTTC
clone size: NA; D gene: NA; V gene: TRBV4-1; J gene: TRBJ1-1; CDR3 protein: CASSPVGEMMNTEAFF; CDR3 DNA: TGCGCCAGCAGCCCGGTGGGAGAGATGATGAACACTGAAGCTTTCTTT
clone size: few; D gene: NA; V gene: TRBV6-1; J gene: TRBJ1-1; CDR3 protein: CASSEEAGRTEAFF; CDR3 DNA: TGTGCCAGCAGTGAAGAAGCAGGGCGGACTGAAGCTTTCTTT
clone size: NA; D gene: NA; V gene: TRBV5-6; J gene: TRBJ2-7; CDR3 protein: CASSGDGTYEQYF; CDR3 DNA: TGTGCCAGCAGCGGGGACGGAACCTACGAGCAGTACTTC
clone size: NA; D gene: NA; V gene: TRBV30; J gene: TRBJ1-3; CDR3 protein: CAWRHRGGGSGNTIYF; CDR3 DNA: TGTGCCTGGAGACACCGGGGAGGGGGCTCTGGAAACACCATATATTTT
clone size: few; D gene: NA; V gene: TRBV5-4; J gene: TRBJ1-5; CDR3 protein: CASSLEDEQPQHF; CDR3 DNA: TGTGCCAGCAGCTTGGAGGACGAGCAGCCCCAGCATTTT
clone size: NA; D gene: NA; V gene: TRBV11-2; J gene: TRBJ1-2; CDR3 protein: CASSLDIWGGYTF; CDR3 DNA: TGTGCCAGCAGCTTAGATATTTGGGGTGGCTACACCTTC
clone size: NA; D gene: NA; V gene: TRBV13; J gene: TRBJ2-3; CDR3 protein: CASSLTGRGTDTQYF; CDR3 DNA: TGTGCCAGCAGCCTCACAGGGAGGGGCACAGATACGCAGTATTTT
clone size: once; D gene: NA; V gene: TRBV30; J gene: TRBJ1-2; CDR3 protein: CAGGRMTF; CDR3 DNA: TGTGCTGGGGGCCGTATGACCTTC
clone size: NA; D gene: TRBD1; V gene: TRBV6-4; J gene: TRBJ2-1; CDR3 protein: CASSPGQANNEQFF; CDR3 DNA: TGTGCCAGCAGTCCGGGACAGGCCAACAATGAGCAGTTCTTC
clone size: NA; D gene: TRBD1; V gene: TRBV5-6; J gene: TRBJ1-2; CDR3 protein: CASSSDTDRDYGYTF; CDR3 DNA: TGTGCCAGCAGCTCCGACACCGACAGGGACTATGGCTACACCTTC
clone size: NA; D gene: TRBD1; V gene: TRBV5-1; J gene: TRBJ1-2; CDR3 protein: CASSNYRGYGYTF; CDR3 DNA: TGCGCCAGCAGCAACTACAGGGGGTATGGCTACACCTTC
clone size: NA; D gene: TRBD1; V gene: TRBV6-5; J gene: TRBJ1-6; CDR3 protein: CASSRGQTNSPLHF; CDR3 DNA: TGTGCCAGCAGTAGGGGACAGACTAATTCACCCCTCCACTTT
clone size: NA; D gene: NA; V gene: TRBV5-1; J gene: TRBJ1-6; CDR3 protein: CASSLEGGRTGSPLHF; CDR3 DNA: TGCGCCAGCAGCTTGGAAGGGGGGCGGACTGGATCACCCCTCCACTTT
clone size: few; D gene: NA; V gene: TRBV2; J gene: TRBJ1-1; CDR3 protein: CASSDGGNTEAFF; CDR3 DNA: TGTGCCAGCAGTGATGGGGGGAACACTGAAGCTTTCTTT
clone size: NA; D gene: NA; V gene: TRBV5-4; J gene: TRBJ1-2; CDR3 protein: CASTEDLRRHYGYTF; CDR3 DNA: TGTGCCAGCACCGAGGACCTTCGAAGGCACTATGGCTACACCTTC
clone size: once; D gene: NA; V gene: TRBV19; J gene: TRBJ2-5; CDR3 protein: CASSIRETQYF; CDR3 DNA: TGTGCCAGTAGTATTCGAGAGACCCAGTACTTC
clone size: NA; D gene: TRBD1; V gene: TRBV5-1; J gene: TRBJ2-2; CDR3 protein: CASSLAPGTGGAGELFF; CDR3 DNA: TGCGCCAGCAGCTTGGCCCCGGGGACAGGAGGTGCCGGGGAGCTGTTTTTT
clone size: NA; D gene: NA; V gene: TRBV5-1; J gene: TRBJ2-3; CDR3 protein: CASSFLTVKDTQYF; CDR3 DNA: TGCGCCAGCAGCTTTCTGACGGTGAAAGATACGCAGTATTTT
clone size: NA; D gene: NA; V gene: TRBV11-3; J gene: TRBJ2-7; CDR3 protein: CASSLGGQEQYF; CDR3 DNA: TGTGCCAGCAGCTTAGGGGGTCAGGAACAGTACTTC
clone size: few; D gene: NA; V gene: TRBV4-1; J gene: TRBJ2-1; CDR3 protein: CASSQDRAGEQFF; CDR3 DNA: TGCGCCAGCAGCCAAGATAGGGCGGGTGAGCAGTTCTTC
clone size: NA; D gene: TRBD1; V gene: TRBV9; J gene: TRBJ1-2; CDR3 protein: CASSPPPGQGWYGYTF; CDR3 DNA: TGTGCCAGCAGCCCTCCTCCGGGACAGGGATGGTATGGCTACACCTTC
clone size: NA; D gene: NA; V gene: TRBV5-1; J gene: TRBJ1-1; CDR3 protein: CASSLRRPTTEAFF; CDR3 DNA: TGCGCCAGCAGCTTAAGAAGGCCTACCACTGAAGCTTTCTTT
clone size: NA; D gene: NA; V gene: TRBV18; J gene: TRBJ1-1; CDR3 protein: CASSPGNTEAFF; CDR3 DNA: TGTGCCAGCTCACCGGGGAACACTGAAGCTTTCTTT
clone size: NA; D gene: NA; V gene: TRBV5-1; J gene: TRBJ2-1; CDR3 protein: CASSLSRGTSSYNEQFF; CDR3 DNA: TGCGCCAGCAGCTTGTCGAGGGGAACGAGCTCCTACAATGAGCAGTTCTTC
clone size: NA; D gene: TRBD2; V gene: TRBV27; J gene: TRBJ2-1; CDR3 protein: CASSLGGGAGEQFF; CDR3 DNA: TGTGCCAGCAGTTTAGGCGGGGGGGCCGGTGAGCAGTTCTTC
clone size: NA; D gene: TRBD2; V gene: TRBV5-1; J gene: TRBJ2-3; CDR3 protein: CASMRGGPTDTQYF; CDR3 DNA: TGCGCCAGTATGCGGGGGGGCCCCACAGATACGCAGTATTTT
clone size: NA; D gene: NA; V gene: TRBV5-1; J gene: TRBJ1-1; CDR3 protein: CASSLEGPSTEAFF; CDR3 DNA: TGCGCCAGCAGCTTGGAGGGGCCAAGCACTGAAGCTTTCTTT